These 3 T cell receptor beta chains came from one sample sequenced in a study of cytotoxic CD8 clonotypes in ibrutinib-treated CLL. Clones were read by immunoSEQ multiplex PCR, and TCRdb kept only the in-frame ones, dropping some. The sample includes approximately 70,000 clones, 75% to 85% seen only once; the top ten take 6% to 9%. The material was PBMCs, obtained at disease progression, from a patient treated with ibrutinib. These receptors originate from a human donor with chronic lymphocytic leukemia.

This chain links TRBV7-9 with TRBJ1-1; TRBD1 aligns across 11 bases. CDR1 SEHNR and CDR2 FQNEAQ come from the germline V gene (reference sequence). Trimming removed 0 bases from V and 1 base from J; junction bases left unmatched: 10. The CDR3 contains 19 residues. As DNA, the CDR3 is TGTGCCAGCAGCTTAGCCTCTGGGACAGGGGGGGACGGGAACACTGAAGCTTTCTTT. This gives the protein CASSLASGTGGDGNTEAFF.

V and J are TRBV6-5 and TRBJ2-6; unclear D gene. The CDR3 covers 15 residues. The germline V gene encodes CDR1 MNHEY and CDR2 SVGAGI. V was trimmed by 0 bases and J by 2 bases, leaving 5 bases between them. The chain's CDR3 is CASSYSAPGANVLTF. The CDR3 coding sequence is TGTGCCAGCAGTTACTCGGCCCCTGGGGCCAACGTCCTGACTTTC.

This chain links TRBV5-4 with TRBJ2-7; tentative D call: TRBD2 (5 bases). This CDR3 region has 13 residues. Germline CDR1 SGHNT, CDR2 YYREEE (reference sequence). The V and J ends lost 3 bases and 4 bases respectively, with 11 bases between them. Here the CDR3 reads CASSWVGGYEQYF. The CDR3 DNA reads as TGTGCCAGCAGCTGGGTGGGCGGGTACGAGCAGTACTTC.